This TCR beta chain was obtained from a study of beta chain features in type 1 diabetes. Study observations and caveats: PCR might pick shorter templates more often, in the same way for patients and controls. The naive, central memory and Treg TCRB repertoires showed an apparent similarity that was greater among patients than among healthy donors.

Every isolated RNA sample was fully reverse transcribed, so sequencing captured expressed TCRB transcripts. Deep immunoSEQ sequencing covered naive, central memory and regulatory T cell samples. Repertoires were generated with immunoSEQ multiplex PCR, while TCRdb's copy carries only in-frame clones and drops some. The data contain roughly 450,000 clones, 9.5% to 12% of them singletons. A single heparinised blood sample, averaging roughly 110 mL, was obtained per donor. The CDR3 is 14 amino acids. Germline CDR1 is GTSNPN and CDR2 is SVGIG (reference sequence). Trimming at V came to 5 bases and at J to 0 bases, leaving 4 bases not matched to a gene. As for this clone: Its matching antigen is unknown.

The chain links TRBV30 to TRBJ2-7; TRBD1 aligns across 10 bases. The sequenced material came from naive CD4+ T cells from blood. The sequence came from a woman between 18 and 29 years old in good health. The chain's CDR3 is CAWGQGGDSYEQYF. The CDR3 nucleotides read TGTGCCTGGGGACAGGGGGGAGACTCCTACGAGCAGTACTTC.